This TCR beta chain was identified during a study of cytomegalovirus exposure and HLA in healthy donors. Germline assignment: CDR1 MNHEY and CDR2 SMNVEV (reference sequence). CDR3 length: 17 residues. The germline V and J ends were trimmed by 6 bases and 4 bases, with 24 bases remaining between them. Both 60 Vbeta primers and 13 Jbeta primers went into the PCR. Authors' processing steps: The authors later counted tens of millions of unique TCR beta chains, approximately 12 million of them shared. Here immunoSEQ multiplex PCR was the method, and the copy in TCRdb shows in-frame clones only, minus some. V, J and clone size derive from that table, while D and trimming were established from the DNA sequence. Of about 160,000 clones in the sample, over 75% were seen once. Points from the study as a whole: Productive rates of about 90% or about 30% were seen for most TCR beta V segments in an earlier analysis. TCR beta chain V- and J-gene trimming was linked, in a later analysis, to a missense variant in DCLRE1C. It was only CMV serostatus that was available as immune exposure information.

As for this clone: Its target is unknown.

The receptor was isolated from a man aged 40-49 years in good health and CMV-seronegative. The chain uses TRBV27 and TRBJ1-2, with TRBD1 as a possible D gene (6 bases). Source material: PBMCs. Here the CDR3 DNA reads TGTGCCAGCAGACTAGGAGTAGGGGGAAATTTGGCCTATGGCTACACCTTC. It specifies CASRLGVGGNLAYGYTF.